The clone carrying this T cell receptor (beta chain) has a handful of counts. Its antigen is undetermined. This record belongs to a study of beta chain features in type 1 diabetes. Overall study: In all, approximately 110 million sorted cells from all samples were analyzed. Study outcomes and limitations: HLA effects on TCRB rearrangement stayed unresolved here.

V dropped 5 bases and J dropped 2; count of bases not matched to a gene: 17. Germline V gene data show CDR1 as SGHAT and CDR2 as FQNNGV. CDR3 length equals 18 residues. Each of the CD4+ naive, central memory, regulatory and stem cell-like memory populations was sorted via CD45RO/CCR7/CD25/CD127/CD95/CD27. Reverse transcription of all isolated RNA meant that expressed TCRB transcripts were sequenced. Approximately 3.4 million reads, on average, came from each naive, central memory and regulatory T cell sample. Profiled with immunoSEQ multiplex PCR; TCRdb holds only in-frame clones, not every one. This repertoire shows 200,000 to 250,000 clones, roughly two thirds found once; its top ten account for about 0.051%.

The rearrangement links TRBV11-2 to TRBJ2-5, with 7 bases fitting TRBD2. Specimen: naive CD4+ T cells from blood. The clonotype originates from a man aged 30 to 45 in good health. The CDR3 DNA is TGTGCCAGCAGCCTTCTTCTAGCGGCCAGCTTGACTCAAGAGACCCAGTACTTC. Encoded protein: CASSLLLAASLTQETQYF.